The entry that follows covers one T cell receptor (beta chain) sequence. Antigen: not known. The sample comes from a study of cytomegalovirus exposure and HLA in healthy donors. Looking at the study overall: Some 200 million T cells yielded 117 million unique TCR beta sequences in earlier analysis. Findings of the study overall: In a later analysis, donors in an Asian-associated ancestry cluster reportedly had fewer N-insertions in productive TCRs than the cohort mean. Earlier analysis found most TCR beta V segments productive about 90% or about 30% of the time.

Each of the donors was a healthy bone marrow donor. Trimming left V 3 bases short and J 6 bases short, with 11 bases between. The CDR3 runs to 13 residues. Germline CDR1 is MNHEY and CDR2 is SMNVEV (reference sequence). PCR primers comprised 60 Vbeta and 13 Jbeta primers. Profiled with immunoSEQ multiplex PCR; TCRdb holds only in-frame clones, not every one. The table for this sample gives about 39,000 clones. This receptor was identified in a woman in her thirties in good health and CMV-seropositive. Source material: PBMCs. This chain links TRBV27 with TRBJ1-2, with TRBD1 as a possible D gene (6 bases). In DNA, the CDR3 is TGTGCCAGCAGTTTGGCGGGGGCGCATGGCTACACCTTC. This sequence encodes CASSLAGAHGYTF.